Following are 2 T cell receptor beta chains from one sample sequenced in a study of blood T cells in healthy people across ages. PCR was performed a second time for roughly 7 to 12 cycles using a sample-barcoded 5' primer and a J-beta primer mix. MiXCR was run by TCRdb on the 5' RACE reads, yielding one entry per CDR3 protein. Here the sample spans hundreds of thousands of distinct CDR3 sequences, more than 40% being singletons. Sequences were obtained from blood. These receptors were obtained from a woman aged 55-70 years in good health.

The rearrangement links TRBV4-2 to TRBJ2-7; D gene uncertain. Trimming left V 0 bases short and J 8 bases short, with 17 bases between. CDR3 length equals 15 residues. In germline, CDR1 is LGHNA, CDR2 YNFKEQ. CDR3 in amino acids: CASSQDKFLSDKQYF. The CDR3 DNA reads as TGTGCCAGCAGCCAAGATAAGTTCCTTTCTGACAAGCAGTACTTC.

The J gene is TRBJ2-7, the V gene TRBV20-1, with 9 bases matching TRBD1. The CDR3 is 14 amino acids. From germline, CDR1 is DFQATT and CDR2 SNEGSKA (reference sequence). Trimming took 5 bases from V and 6 from J; bases not matched to a gene: 11. The CDR3 sequence is CSAPRPGQGSEQYF. CDR3 DNA: TGCAGTGCTCCCCGACCGGGACAGGGTAGCGAGCAGTACTTC.